This T cell receptor (beta chain) was identified during a study of blood T cells in healthy people across ages (dated by TCRdb to the mid-2010s). About the study as a whole: In model experiments, roughly one uniquely barcoded TCR beta cDNA molecule per two T cells was captured by template switching. The study measured age-related changes in TCR beta repertoire diversity using deep sequencing normalized with unique cDNA molecular identifiers. Donors were grouped into four age groups: young (average roughly 17 years), middle-aged (roughly 38), aged (around 66) and long-lived (around 80). To avoid experimental bias, donors of different ages were randomly spread across the sequencing lanes. Two additional independent replicas of 1 million unique cDNA reads from the same blood draw were analyzed for two donors (one aged 18 to 30 and one aged 80 or older).

Concerning this clonotype: Its recognized antigen is unknown. It has no much larger one-base neighbor in the sample; base qualities were not kept.

Library creation used 5' RACE. Instrument used: Illumina HiSeq 2500. The second PCR ran for about 7 to 11 cycles and used a J-beta primer mix along with a sample-barcoded 5' primer. A unique molecular identifier was introduced onto each TCR beta cDNA molecule by a template-switch 5' adaptor carrying 12 random nucleotides. Each sample yielded at least 2.5 million CDR3-containing paired-end reads. First-strand cDNA was synthesized from all RNA with the Mint cDNA synthesis kit, primed by a TRBC-specific oligonucleotide. All cDNA was treated with uracil-DNA glycosylase and then went through a first 18-cycle PCR with the universal primers M1SS and BC2_uni_R. Concerning the study's data processing: For normalization, 1 million high-quality reads were randomly selected from each sample, with every read carrying a distinct molecular identifier. Reads sharing molecular identifiers were discarded rather than binned into consensus sequences. MiTCR, set to a Q25 quality threshold and the strictest error-elimination algorithm, was used for CDR3 identification, clonotype clustering and error correction. Lower-bound total TCR beta diversity was estimated with a nonparametric unseen species model using Euler transformation. The public sequencing data were trimmed at Q25 with fastp and processed into clonotypes with MiXCR by TCRdb, which kept only in-frame beta chains. Every CDR3 protein is listed once, alongside the most common genes and DNA of its rows. The V and J calls come from TCRdb's annotation, not from the publication. The sample yields 1.6 million or so distinct CDR3 sequences; roughly a third were counted once. Approximately 10% of the sample is in the top ten clones.

The 39 donors, aged roughly 6 to 90 years, were systemically healthy Caucasian individuals from Russia. Approximately 9.3 milliliters of peripheral blood were drawn from each donor into EDTA-treated Vacutainer tubes. Ficoll-Paque density-gradient centrifugation was used to isolate PBMCs, with at least 6.5 million per sample. Trizol reagent was used to extract total RNA from PBMCs, with at least 6 micrograms per sample. For every donor, an aliquot of PBMCs went through flow cytometry to measure the percentages of naive CD45RAhigh/CD27high T cells. General study outcomes and caveats: The CMV infection status of donors was not known, potentially confounding age-related changes in expanded clonotypes. Observed TCR beta diversity per million T cells fell roughly linearly with age, and a significant reduction was already apparent by age roughly 40. Estimates of total diversity from one million sequenced T cells were regarded as lower bounds and underestimates. The long-lived group showed more naive CD4+ T cells, fewer expanded clones and increased TCR diversity than the aged group, suggesting age selection. There was a strong correlation between observed TCR beta diversity and the percentage of naive T cells measured by flow cytometry. Bulk unsorted PBMC profiling prevented conclusive comparison of naive and antigen-experienced compartments.

Based on the germline V gene, the CDR1 and CDR2 sequences are SQVTM and ANQGSEA. Counted from cysteine to phenylalanine, this CDR3 has 10 amino acids. Just the 30-base CDR3 DNA is kept, in frame starting at base 1. Between the V and J ends, shortened by 4 bases and 5 bases respectively, the junction contains 5 bases. The sample consisted of blood. Recombination joined TRBV29-1 with TRBJ2-5; the D gene identity is not certain. The source is a woman aged 25 to 45 in good health. The CDR3 region: CSVGDETQYF. The DNA is TGCAGCGTTGGAGATGAGACCCAGTACTTC.